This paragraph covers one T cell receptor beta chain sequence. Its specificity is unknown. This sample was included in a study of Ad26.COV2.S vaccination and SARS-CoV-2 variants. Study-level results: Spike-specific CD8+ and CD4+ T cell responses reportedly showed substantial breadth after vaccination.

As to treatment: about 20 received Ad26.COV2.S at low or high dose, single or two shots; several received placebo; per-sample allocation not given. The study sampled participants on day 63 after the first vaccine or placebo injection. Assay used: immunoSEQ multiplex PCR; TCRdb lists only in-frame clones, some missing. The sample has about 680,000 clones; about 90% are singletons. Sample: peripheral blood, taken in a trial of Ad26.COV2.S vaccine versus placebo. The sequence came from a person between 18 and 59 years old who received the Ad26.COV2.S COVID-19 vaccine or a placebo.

The CDR3 reads CASRWVSGSYEQYF. CDR3 coding DNA: TGTGCCAGCAGGTGGGTTAGCGGGAGTTACGAGCAGTACTTC. The chain employs TRBV2 and TRBJ2-7; TRBD2 agrees at 9 bases. CDR1 SNHLY and CDR2 FYNNEI come from the germline V gene. CDR3 length equals 14 residues. V gave up 6 bases and J gave up 4 bases; unmatched junction bases: 7.